This T cell receptor (beta chain) was identified in a study of CD8+ T cells in alopecia areata. Investigators isolated RNA and reverse transcribed it into cDNA to act as the sequencing template. Sequenced by immunoSEQ multiplex PCR; TCRdb stores in-frame clones only, minus some. The sample lists approximately 150,000 clones; 55% were seen once. As for this clone: The antigen is unknown.

CDR1 is SGHDT, CDR2 YYEEEE, per germline. Trimming stripped 3 bases from V and 7 bases from J, with 16 bases between. This CDR3 is 15 amino acids long. General study findings and limits: Compared with mice, patients displayed less clear TCR sharing, possibly for HLA-related reasons. Normal scalp showed lower clonality than lesional scalp, especially alopecia totalis/universalis.

The receptor comes from a human donor in good health. Input material: CD4+ T cells sorted from blood. The chain carries TRBV5-6 and TRBJ1-4, with D unclear. The CDR3 here is CASSSDAGRVEKLFF. The DNA of the CDR3 is TGTGCCAGCAGCTCGGACGCCGGAAGGGTTGAAAAACTGTTTTTT.